These 2 T cell receptor beta chains share one sample of origin, sequenced in a study of blood T cell repertoires in COVID-19. Using immunoSEQ multiplex PCR, the repertoire was profiled, and TCRdb retains in-frame clones only, with some absent. The data hold fewer than 90,000 clones, with about 91% observed a single time. Sequenced sample: peripheral blood. These receptors were obtained from a man aged 55 to 70 with acute or convalescent COVID-19.

V is TRBV12-2 and J is TRBJ2-2; the D call of TRBD2 is as the table states it, not checked on the DNA. TRBV12-2 is noted as a pseudogene. The CDR3 is 17 residues long. The CDR3 sequence: CASRLATWTRNTGELFF. The CDR3, as DNA: TGTGCAAGTCGCTTAGCGACCTGGACTAGGAACACCGGGGAGCTGTTTTTT.

The rearrangement joins TRBV7-2 to TRBJ2-1, with 10 bases that match TRBD2. This CDR3 is built from 14 residues. Germline CDR1 is SGHTA and CDR2 is FQGNSA. The V gene end was trimmed by 6 bases and the J gene end by 8 bases; junction bases not matched to a gene: 7. This CDR3 reads CASSLLAGIDEQFF. CDR3 DNA sequence: TGTGCCAGCAGTTTACTAGCGGGAATCGATGAGCAGTTCTTC.